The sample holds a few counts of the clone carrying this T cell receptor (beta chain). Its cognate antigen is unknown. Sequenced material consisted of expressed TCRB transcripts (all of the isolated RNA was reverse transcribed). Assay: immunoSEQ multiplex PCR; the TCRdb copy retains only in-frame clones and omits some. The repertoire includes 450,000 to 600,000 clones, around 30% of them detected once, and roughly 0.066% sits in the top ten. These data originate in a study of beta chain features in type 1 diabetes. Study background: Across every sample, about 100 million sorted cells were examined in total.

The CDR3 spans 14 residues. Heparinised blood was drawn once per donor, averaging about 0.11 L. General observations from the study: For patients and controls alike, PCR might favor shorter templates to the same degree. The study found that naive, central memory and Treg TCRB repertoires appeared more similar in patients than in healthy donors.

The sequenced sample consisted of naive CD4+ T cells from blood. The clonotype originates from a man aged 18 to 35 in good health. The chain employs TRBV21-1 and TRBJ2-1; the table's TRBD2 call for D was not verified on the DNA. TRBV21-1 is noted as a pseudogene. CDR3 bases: TGTGCCAGCATCCTAGCGGGGGCCTACAATGAGCAGTTCTTC. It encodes CASILAGAYNEQFF.